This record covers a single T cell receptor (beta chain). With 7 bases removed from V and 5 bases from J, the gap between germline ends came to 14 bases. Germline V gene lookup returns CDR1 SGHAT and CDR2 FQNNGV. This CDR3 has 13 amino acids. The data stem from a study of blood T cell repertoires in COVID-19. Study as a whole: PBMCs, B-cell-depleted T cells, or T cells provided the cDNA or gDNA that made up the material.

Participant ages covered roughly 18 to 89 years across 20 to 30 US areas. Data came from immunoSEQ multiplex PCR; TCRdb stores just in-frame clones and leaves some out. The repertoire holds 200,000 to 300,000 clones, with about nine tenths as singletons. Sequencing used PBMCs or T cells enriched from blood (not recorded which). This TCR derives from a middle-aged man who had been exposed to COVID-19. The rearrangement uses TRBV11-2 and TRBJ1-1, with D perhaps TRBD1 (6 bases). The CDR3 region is CASTGAGRTEAFF. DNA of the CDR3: TGTGCCAGCACAGGGGCCGGAAGGACTGAAGCTTTCTTT.